The 19 T cell receptor beta chains in this list originate from one sample, sequenced in a study of blood T cells in healthy people across ages. A second PCR of roughly 7 to 11 cycles used a sample-barcoded 5' primer and a J-beta primer mix. A single record per CDR3 protein comes from TCRdb applying MiXCR to the 5' RACE reads. The sample records 550,000 to 800,000 distinct CDR3 sequences, under 25% being singletons. Sequencing was performed on blood. Receptors originate from a man between 65 and 80 years old in good health.

This clonotype has only a few counts. V is TRBV9 and J is TRBJ1-3, with D unclear. The V end lost 3 bases, the J end lost 4 bases, and 17 bases lay between the germline ends. In germline, CDR1 is SGDLS, CDR2 YYNGEE. This CDR3 has 16 residues. CDR3 in amino acids: CASSASNAGSGNTIYF. The CDR3 bases are TGTGCCAGCAGCGCCTCAAACGCGGGATCCGGAAACACCATATATTTT.

The rearrangement uses TRBV24-1 and TRBJ2-3; D possibly corresponds to TRBD2 (6 bases). V lost 0 bases and J 4 bases, leaving 10 bases between the germline ends. Germline CDR1 is KGHDR and CDR2 is SFDVKD. The CDR3 is 15 amino acids. The CDR3 region is CATSDLLGSPDTQYF. The DNA for the CDR3 is TGTGCCACCAGTGATTTGCTCGGGAGTCCAGATACGCAGTATTTT.

This chain links TRBV5-4 with TRBJ2-1, with D unclear. Looked up from germline, CDR1 is SGHNT and CDR2 is YYREEE (reference sequence). Trimming stripped 1 base from V and 5 bases from J, with 10 bases between. The CDR3 runs to 14 residues. CDR3 nucleotides: TGTGCCAGCAGCTTGTCAACTACCAACAATGAGCAGTTCTTC. Its protein is CASSLSTTNNEQFF.

This clonotype occurred a few times. Here the CDR3 reads CSARDRRGNYGYTF. Here the CDR3 DNA reads TGCAGTGCTAGAGATCGTAGAGGGAACTATGGCTACACCTTC. The J gene is TRBJ1-2, the V gene TRBV20-1; D not certain. Trimming shortened V by 0 bases and J by 2 bases, and 10 bases separated the two germline ends. Germline lookup yields CDR1 DFQATT and CDR2 SNEGSKA (reference sequence). This CDR3 comprises 14 residues.

In its sample, this clonotype was seen a few times. The chain is built from TRBV6-1 and TRBJ2-4; TRBD1 matches at 7 bases. This CDR3 has 17 residues. V gave up 7 bases and J gave up 2 bases; unmatched junction bases: 14. From germline, CDR1 is MNHNS and CDR2 SASEGT. In DNA form, the CDR3 reads TGTGCCAGCATCCTCCCGGACAGGAGTATAACCAAAAACATTCAGTACTTC. Amino acids: CASILPDRSITKNIQYF.

About this clonotype itself: A single base separates this from a much larger clone, so it may be a read error. V gene TRBV30 combines with J gene TRBJ1-3; tentative D call: TRBD1 (5 bases). Germline V lookup: CDR1 GTSNPN, CDR2 SVGIG (reference sequence). The CDR3 spans 14 residues. CDR3 bases: TGTGCCTGGAGTGTACCGGGACCTGGAAACACCACATATTTT. This translates into CAWSVPGPGNTTYF.

This clonotype was recorded a few times. The V call is TRBV5-5, the J call TRBJ2-4; TRBD1 aligns across 7 bases. The germline gives CDR1 SGHKS, CDR2 YYEKEE (reference sequence). Germline trimming cut 4 bases from V and 7 bases from J; bases unmatched to any gene: 5. The CDR3 extends over 13 amino acids. The CDR3 nucleotides are TGTGCCAGCAGCCTCGACAGGGTGAACATTCAGTACTTC. Its translation is CASSLDRVNIQYF. The complete variable domain, with remaining parts taken from reference TRBV5-5 and TRBJ2-4, reads DAGVTQSPTHLIKTRGQQVTLRCSPISGHKSVSWYQQVLGQGPQFIFQYYEKEERGRGNFPDRFSARQFPNYSSELNVNALLLGDSALYLCASSLDRVNIQYFGAGTRLSVL.

The gene calls are TRBV12-3 or TRBV12-4 and TRBJ2-7, with TRBD2 as a possible D gene (5 bases). V was pared by 6 bases and J by 7 bases, with 10 bases between. The CDR3 loop spans 11 amino acids. This CDR3 is CASSGPGEQYF. The CDR3, as DNA: TGTGCCAGCAGCGGCCCGGGAGAGCAGTACTTC.

This clonotype was recorded a few times. In DNA form, the CDR3 reads TGTGCCAGCAGCCAGCACAGCGGTTCGAACACTGAAGCTTTCTTT. Its protein product is CASSQHSGSNTEAFF. J is TRBJ1-1 and V is TRBV3-1, with D unclear. Trimming stripped 3 bases from V and 1 base from J, with 12 bases between. Germline CDR1 reads LGHDT; CDR2 reads YNNKEL (reference sequence). The CDR3 covers 15 residues. Based on the CDR3 plus reference TRBV3-1 and TRBJ1-1, the full variable domain is DTAVSQTPKYLVTQMGNDKSIKCEQNLGHDTMYWYKQDSKKFLKIMFSYNNKELIINETVPNRFSPKSPDKAHLNLHINSLELGDSAVYFCASSQHSGSNTEAFFGQGTRLTVV.

The chain carries TRBV5-6 and TRBJ2-7; 10 positions agree with TRBD2. This CDR3 comprises 16 residues. V shed 0 bases and J 2 bases; nucleotides not matched to a gene: 5. CDR1 and CDR2 from the germline V gene are SGHDT and YYEEEE. CDR3 amino acids: CASSLASGSYTYEQYF. In DNA form, the CDR3 reads TGTGCCAGCAGCTTGGCTAGCGGGAGTTATACCTACGAGCAGTACTTC.

This clonotype has at least ten counts. The chain recombines TRBV9 with TRBJ2-1, with no clear D. The ends were cut back, 0 bases at V and 3 bases at J, with 10 bases in the middle. This CDR3 has 15 amino acids. CDR1 and CDR2 (germline): SGDLS, YYNGEE. Written as DNA, the CDR3 is TGTGCCAGCAGCGTAGGTTCTCTGAGCTACAATGAGCAGTTCTTC. Its translation is CASSVGSLSYNEQFF.

This clonotype was seen a few times. The CDR3 DNA sequence: TGTGCCAGCAGACATCCGGGACAGGGTATAGGAGAGACCCAGTACTTC. Protein product: CASRHPGQGIGETQYF. The V call is TRBV7-9, the J call TRBJ2-5, with 9 bases matching TRBD1. This CDR3 has 16 amino acids. CDR1 is SEHNR, CDR2 FQNEAQ, per germline (reference sequence). Germline trimming cut 6 bases from V and 4 bases from J; bases unmatched to any gene: 12.

The chain carries TRBV5-1 and TRBJ2-3; D unclear. The CDR3 extends over 14 amino acids. Per the germline V gene, CDR1 is SGHRS and CDR2 is YFSETQ. Between the trimmed V and J ends, which lost 3 bases and 0 bases, there was a span of 8 bases. CDR3 coding DNA: TGCGCCAGCAGCTCGGACGCTAGCACAGATACGCAGTATTTT. Translated: CASSSDASTDTQYF.

DNA of the CDR3: TGCAGTGCTAGAGATCTAGGACTAGCTAACAATGAGCAGTTCTTC. It yields the protein CSARDLGLANNEQFF. This rearrangement joins TRBV20-1 to TRBJ2-1, with TRBD2 matching 8 bases. CDR1 is DFQATT, CDR2 SNEGSKA, per germline (reference sequence). The CDR3 is made up of 15 amino acids. The V segment lost 0 bases and the J segment 5 bases; nucleotides outside the gene matches: 6.

This clonotype has a handful of counts. Here the CDR3 DNA reads TGCAGTGCTAGGGGACCAAACCAAGAGACCCAGTACTTC. This sequence encodes CSARGPNQETQYF. The chain uses TRBV20-1 and TRBJ2-5; tentatively, D is TRBD1 or TRBD2 (5 bases each). Germline V CDR1 and CDR2: DFQATT, SNEGSKA (reference sequence). CDR3 size: 13 residues. The V gene lost 3 bases and the J gene lost 0 bases, with 8 bases spanning the gap.

The chain has TRBV20-1 and TRBJ2-7, with TRBD2 identical over 11 bases. CDR1 is DFQATT, CDR2 SNEGSKA, per germline (reference sequence). The CDR3 totals 14 residues. V gave up 6 bases and J gave up 2 bases; unmatched junction bases: 6. CDR3 in DNA: TGCAGTGCCCCCGAGACTAGCGGGGCCTACGAGCAGTACTTC. Translated, it gives CSAPETSGAYEQYF.

This clonotype was seen a handful of times. The chain is built from TRBV28 and TRBJ2-3; TRBD1 is a possible D gene (5 bases). The CDR3 is 17 amino acids. Per the germline V gene, CDR1 is MDHEN and CDR2 is SYDVKM. Trimming removed 4 bases at V and 3 bases at J, with 20 bases between. CDR3 coding DNA: TGTGCCAGCAGTTGGAAGCAGGGATATAGGCGGACAGATACGCAGTATTTT. Its protein is CASSWKQGYRRTDTQYF.

The chain uses TRBV10-3 and TRBJ1-5, with 8 bases fitting TRBD1. Germline trimming cut 4 bases from V and 7 bases from J; bases unmatched to any gene: 6. CDR1 and CDR2 from the germline V gene are ENHRY and SYGVKD. The CDR3 totals 14 residues. CDR3 in amino acids: CAISGDRMGQPQHF. CDR3 in DNA: TGTGCCATCAGTGGGGACAGGATGGGGCAGCCCCAGCATTTT.

This clonotype was seen a single time. The rearrangement links TRBV7-2 to TRBJ2-1; 9 bases agree with TRBD1. The CDR3 is made up of 15 amino acids. The V gene end was trimmed by 6 bases and the J gene end by 8 bases; junction bases not matched to a gene: 11. Per the germline V gene, CDR1 is SGHTA and CDR2 is FQGNSA. CDR3 in amino acids: CASRPTGGAYDEQFF. CDR3 DNA sequence: TGTGCCAGCAGACCTACAGGGGGCGCGTACGATGAGCAGTTCTTC.